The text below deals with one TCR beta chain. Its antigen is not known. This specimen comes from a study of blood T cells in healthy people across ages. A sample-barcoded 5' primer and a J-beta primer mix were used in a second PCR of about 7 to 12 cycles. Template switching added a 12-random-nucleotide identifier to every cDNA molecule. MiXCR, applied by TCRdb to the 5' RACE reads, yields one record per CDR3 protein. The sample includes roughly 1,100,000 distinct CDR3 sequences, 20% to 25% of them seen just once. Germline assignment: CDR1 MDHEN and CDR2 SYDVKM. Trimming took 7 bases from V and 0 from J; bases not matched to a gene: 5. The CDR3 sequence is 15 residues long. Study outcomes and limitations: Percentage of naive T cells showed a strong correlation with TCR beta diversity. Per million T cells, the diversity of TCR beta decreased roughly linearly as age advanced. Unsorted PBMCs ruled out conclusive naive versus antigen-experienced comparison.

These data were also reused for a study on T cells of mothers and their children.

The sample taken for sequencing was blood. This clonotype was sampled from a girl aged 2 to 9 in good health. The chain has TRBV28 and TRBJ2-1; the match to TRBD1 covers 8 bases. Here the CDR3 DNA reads TGTGCCAGCAACGACAGGGGAAGCTCCTACAATGAGCAGTTCTTC. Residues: CASNDRGSSYNEQFF.